This T cell receptor (beta chain) was found in a study of cytomegalovirus exposure and HLA in healthy donors. General observations from the study: Presence/absence analyses supposed approximately even sequencing depth among donors. Further analysis, carried out later, found HLA-associated TCR beta chains more clonally expanded than equally common other chains.

Regarding this clone: What it binds is not known.

Nominally healthy donors provided the samples, though records likely missed some immune exposures. With V trimmed by 3 bases and J by 6 bases, 2 bases remained unmatched. Germline V gene data show CDR1 as SGDLS and CDR2 as YYNGEE. The CDR3 extends over 13 amino acids. PCR primers comprised 60 Vbeta and 13 Jbeta primers. The table came from immunoSEQ multiplex PCR; TCRdb's copy has only in-frame clones and leaves some out. The table includes under 150,000 clones, 75% to 85% detected once. The sequenced sample was PBMCs. The V call is TRBV9, the J call TRBJ1-2; 10 bases fit TRBD1. The sequence was obtained from a man under 40 in good health and CMV-seropositive. This CDR3 is CASSDGQGDGYTF. The CDR3 DNA is TGTGCCAGCAGCGACGGACAGGGGGATGGCTACACCTTC.